The following is a T cell receptor beta chain sequence with its context. The data were taken from a study of blood T cell repertoires in COVID-19. About the study: Spain, Italy and the United States supplied samples that represented acute and convalescent COVID-19. The cDNA or gDNA used as material had been derived from T cells, B-cell-depleted T cells, or PBMCs.

Original analysis: Amplification of reference gene primers provided the estimated nucleated cell counts. Libraries were prepared by immunoSEQ multiplex PCR; TCRdb keeps only in-frame clonotypes and omits some of them. The V and J calls and the clone size are those of that table, but D and trimming were determined from the DNA. The repertoire holds 210,000 or so clones, roughly 87% seen once, with 12% in the top ten. The sample comprised peripheral blood. This clonotype originated in a woman aged 18-29 years who had recovered from COVID-19.

The DNA of the CDR3 is TGTGCCAGTAGTGTGGGACAGTTCTATGGCTACACCTTC. This codes for CASSVGQFYGYTF. J is TRBJ1-2 and V is TRBV19, with 7 bases matching TRBD1. Germline assignment: CDR1 LNHDA and CDR2 SQIVND (reference sequence). Trimming cost V 5 bases and J 4 bases; bases outside gene matches: 4. This CDR3 has 13 amino acids.